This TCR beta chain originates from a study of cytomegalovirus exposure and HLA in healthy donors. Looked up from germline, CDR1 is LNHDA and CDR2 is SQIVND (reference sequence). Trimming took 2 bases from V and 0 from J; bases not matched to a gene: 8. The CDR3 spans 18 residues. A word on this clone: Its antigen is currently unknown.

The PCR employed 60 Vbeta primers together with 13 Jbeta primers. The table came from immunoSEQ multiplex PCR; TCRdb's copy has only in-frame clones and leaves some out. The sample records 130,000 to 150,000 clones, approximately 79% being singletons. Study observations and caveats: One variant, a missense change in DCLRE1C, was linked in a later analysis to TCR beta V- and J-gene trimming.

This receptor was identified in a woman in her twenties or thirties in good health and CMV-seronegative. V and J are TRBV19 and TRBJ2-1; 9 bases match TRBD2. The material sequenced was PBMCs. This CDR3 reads CASSIWLAGMFSYNEQFF. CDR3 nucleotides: TGTGCCAGTAGTATATGGCTAGCGGGAATGTTCTCCTACAATGAGCAGTTCTTC.